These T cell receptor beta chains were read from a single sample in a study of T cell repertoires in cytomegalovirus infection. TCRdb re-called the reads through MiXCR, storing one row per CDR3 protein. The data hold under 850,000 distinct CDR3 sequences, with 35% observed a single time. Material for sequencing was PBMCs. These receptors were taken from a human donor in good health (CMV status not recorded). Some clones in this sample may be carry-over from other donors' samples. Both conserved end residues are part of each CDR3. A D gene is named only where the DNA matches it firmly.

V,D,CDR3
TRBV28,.,CASSATGYGYTF
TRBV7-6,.,CASSLQGEKLFF
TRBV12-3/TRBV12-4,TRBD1,CASRPGGNTEAFF
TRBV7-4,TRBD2,CASSSPPGLYNEQFF
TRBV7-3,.,CASSLAQGLNTGELFF
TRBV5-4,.,CASSPDPSRGSEAFF
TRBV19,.,CASRDFQSGSNSPLHF
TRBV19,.,CASSRREGIGELFF
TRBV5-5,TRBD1,CASSLYTGASSYNEQFF
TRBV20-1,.,CSARGFTKNIQYF
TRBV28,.,CASSPPGISWQAFF
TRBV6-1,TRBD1,CASSAWTGNPYNEQFF
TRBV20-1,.,CSAHPPRNTEAFF
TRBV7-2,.,CASSYPTQETQYF
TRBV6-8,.,CASSYSGMYTEAFF
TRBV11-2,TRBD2,CASKLRGVSDTQYF
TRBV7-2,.,CASSPRGRMGSTDTQYF
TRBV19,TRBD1,CASSPGTVDTGELFF
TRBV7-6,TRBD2,CASSLRAGVLYEQYF
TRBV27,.,CASSLSMSSYNSPLHF
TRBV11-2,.,CASSLVAVQPHTEAFF
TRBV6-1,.,CASSEAFF
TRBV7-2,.,CASSLVAAMNTEAFF
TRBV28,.,CASSLWTPYSNQPQHF
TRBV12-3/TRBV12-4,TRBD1,CARGNGDSYF
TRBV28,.,CASNIRTEAFF
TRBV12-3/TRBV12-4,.,CASSLRRLSSGANVLTF
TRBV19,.,CASSELQGRSLGEQYF
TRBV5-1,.,CAGSDGHTYGYTF
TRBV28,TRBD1,CASSFSRDRALDTEAFF
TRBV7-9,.,CASSLDEGGYGYTF
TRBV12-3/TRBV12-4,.,CASRFGPNYGYTF
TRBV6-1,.,CASSEATLPPGLTYEQYF
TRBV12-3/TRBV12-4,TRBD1,CASSSRQGLIDEQYF
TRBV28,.,CASSPPDPQPQHF
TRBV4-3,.,CASSQVGRPYEQYF
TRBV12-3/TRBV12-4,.,CASSLRDVYEQYF
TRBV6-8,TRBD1,CASRGDRAGANIQYF
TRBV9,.,CASSVGGVFQPQHF
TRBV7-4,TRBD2,CASSIPGLAGGETQYF
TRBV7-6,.,CASSPIRRGVDNEQFF
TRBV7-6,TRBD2,CASSLAGLRAGGPDTQYF